This is a list of T cell receptor beta chains from one sample in a study of shared clonotypes between healthy human individuals. Assay: immunoSEQ multiplex PCR; the TCRdb copy retains only in-frame clones and omits some. The data hold roughly 2.6 million clones, with more than 90% observed a single time. Specimen: naive CD4+ T cells sorted from blood. These TCRs come from a man younger than 35 in good health. Both conserved end residues are part of each CDR3. Fields, in order: D gene, J gene, clone size, V gene, CDR3 protein, CDR3 DNA. D genes are given only for firm matches. For some rows the clone size is stated as once, few or many, or as a class when expanded; others skip it.

D gene: .; J gene: TRBJ1-5; clone size: .; V gene: TRBV6-1; CDR3 protein: CASSINRAGGQPQHF; CDR3 DNA: TGTGCCAGCAGTATCAACAGGGCTGGGGGTCAGCCCCAGCATTTT
D gene: .; J gene: TRBJ2-4; clone size: few; V gene: TRBV11-2; CDR3 protein: CASSLVTGGQNIQYF; CDR3 DNA: TGTGCCAGCAGCTTAGTGACCGGGGGCCAGAACATTCAGTACTTC
D gene: TRBD2; J gene: TRBJ2-1; clone size: .; V gene: TRBV28; CDR3 protein: CASSKHTWTSGPYNEQFF; CDR3 DNA: TGTGCCAGCAGTAAACACACCTGGACTAGCGGCCCCTACAATGAGCAGTTCTTC
D gene: .; J gene: TRBJ1-2; clone size: .; V gene: TRBV5-1; CDR3 protein: CASSLDTSYSDYTF; CDR3 DNA: TGCGCCAGCAGCTTAGACACATCGTATTCTGACTACACCTTC
D gene: .; J gene: TRBJ1-4; clone size: .; V gene: TRBV18; CDR3 protein: CASSPSQINEKLFF; CDR3 DNA: TGTGCCAGCTCACCGTCACAGATTAATGAAAAACTGTTTTTT
D gene: TRBD2; J gene: TRBJ2-7; clone size: .; V gene: TRBV5-1; CDR3 protein: CASSFGGSPEQYF; CDR3 DNA: TGCGCCAGCAGCTTCGGCGGGAGCCCCGAGCAGTACTTC
D gene: TRBD1; J gene: TRBJ1-5; clone size: .; V gene: TRBV6-1; CDR3 protein: CASRQGAQQPQHF; CDR3 DNA: TGTGCCAGCAGGCAGGGGGCCCAACAGCCCCAGCATTTT
D gene: TRBD1; J gene: TRBJ2-2; clone size: .; V gene: TRBV19; CDR3 protein: CASRRTGVTGELFF; CDR3 DNA: TGTGCCAGTAGAAGGACAGGGGTCACCGGGGAGCTGTTTTTT
D gene: .; J gene: TRBJ1-1; clone size: .; V gene: TRBV5-5; CDR3 protein: CASSLDRALSEAFF; CDR3 DNA: TGTGCCAGCAGCTTGGACAGGGCTCTGTCTGAAGCTTTCTTT
D gene: .; J gene: TRBJ2-4; clone size: once; V gene: TRBV18; CDR3 protein: CASSPGQEAKNIQYF; CDR3 DNA: TGTGCCAGCTCACCTGGTCAAGAAGCCAAAAACATTCAGTACTTC
D gene: .; J gene: TRBJ1-6; clone size: .; V gene: TRBV30; CDR3 protein: CAWSGARGDGSPLHF; CDR3 DNA: TGTGCCTGGAGTGGCGCCAGGGGTGACGGATCACCCCTCCACTTT
D gene: .; J gene: TRBJ1-1; clone size: .; V gene: TRBV10-3; CDR3 protein: CAISESAAMNTEAFF; CDR3 DNA: TGTGCCATCAGTGAGTCGGCAGCGATGAACACTGAAGCTTTCTTT
D gene: TRBD1; J gene: TRBJ1-4; clone size: .; V gene: TRBV18; CDR3 protein: CASSPTVGTGSEKLFF; CDR3 DNA: TGTGCCAGCTCACCAACCGTCGGGACAGGGAGTGAAAAACTGTTTTTT
D gene: .; J gene: TRBJ2-3; clone size: .; V gene: TRBV19; CDR3 protein: CASSTPSRVAQYF; CDR3 DNA: TGTGCCAGTAGTACGCCCTCCAGGGTGGCGCAGTATTTT
D gene: .; J gene: TRBJ1-3; clone size: .; V gene: TRBV10-3; CDR3 protein: CAISELQGPGNTIYF; CDR3 DNA: TGTGCCATCAGTGAGTTACAGGGTCCTGGAAACACCATATATTTT
D gene: TRBD1; J gene: TRBJ1-2; clone size: .; V gene: TRBV19; CDR3 protein: CASSGGQGADGYTF; CDR3 DNA: TGTGCCAGTAGTGGAGGACAGGGGGCGGATGGCTACACCTTC
D gene: TRBD2; J gene: TRBJ2-7; clone size: once; V gene: TRBV29-1; CDR3 protein: CSVALGLDAEQYF; CDR3 DNA: TGCAGCGTTGCACTGGGACTAGACGCCGAGCAGTACTTC
D gene: .; J gene: TRBJ1-1; clone size: once; V gene: TRBV19; CDR3 protein: CASTRGSLMNTEAFF; CDR3 DNA: TGTGCCAGTACCCGGGGCAGTCTGATGAACACTGAAGCTTTCTTT
D gene: TRBD1; J gene: TRBJ1-5; clone size: .; V gene: TRBV5-8; CDR3 protein: CASSQGTGRDQPQHF; CDR3 DNA: TGTGCCAGCTCCCAAGGGACAGGGAGGGATCAGCCCCAGCATTTT
D gene: .; J gene: TRBJ1-1; clone size: few; V gene: TRBV7-9; CDR3 protein: CASSTRTAFF; CDR3 DNA: TGTGCCAGCAGCACCCGGACGGCTTTCTTT
D gene: TRBD2; J gene: TRBJ2-3; clone size: .; V gene: TRBV30; CDR3 protein: CAWKASGRADTQYF; CDR3 DNA: TGTGCCTGGAAAGCAAGCGGGAGAGCAGATACGCAGTATTTT
D gene: TRBD1; J gene: TRBJ1-6; clone size: .; V gene: TRBV27; CDR3 protein: CASSNDRVGSPLHF; CDR3 DNA: TGTGCCAGCAGTAACGACAGGGTTGGGTCACCCCTCCACTTT
D gene: .; J gene: TRBJ2-7; clone size: .; V gene: TRBV21-1; CDR3 protein: CASSKDSQSPYEQYF; CDR3 DNA: TGTGCCAGCAGCAAAGACAGCCAAAGCCCCTACGAGCAGTACTTC
D gene: .; J gene: TRBJ1-3; clone size: .; V gene: TRBV5-1; CDR3 protein: CASSPDRGSGNTIYF; CDR3 DNA: TGCGCCAGCAGCCCGGACAGAGGCTCTGGAAACACCATATATTTT
D gene: TRBD1; J gene: TRBJ1-1; clone size: .; V gene: TRBV6-6; CDR3 protein: CASSLTGTDTEAFF; CDR3 DNA: TGTGCCAGCAGTTTGACAGGGACGGATACTGAAGCTTTCTTT